Each of the 4 T cell receptor beta chains below was sequenced from the same sample in a study of low-dose radiotherapy and immunotherapy resistance in tumors. TRAV- and TRBV-specific primers, spanning alpha and beta chains, primed first-strand cDNA. Over roughly 20 PCR cycles, TCRs were amplified from a constant-region primer and V-primer adapter. TCRdb re-derived calls from the reads in MiXCR, one entry per CDR3 protein. The sample has approximately 12,000 distinct CDR3 sequences; around three fifths are singletons. All receptors derive from a human donor with advanced metastatic prostate, ovarian, gallbladder or colorectal cancer (not recorded which). This table probably holds off-target reads from a library built for another chain.

This clonotype was seen a handful of times. The V and J genes are TRBV28 and TRBJ1-6; D is uncertain. With 4 bases removed from V and 8 bases from J, the gap between germline ends came to 21 bases. The CDR3 runs to 17 residues. Germline loops: CDR1 MDHEN, CDR2 SYDVKM. The CDR3 reads CASSSNAGRLSDSPLHF. CDR3 sequence (DNA): TGTGCCAGCAGTTCCAACGCGGGCCGCCTTTCGGATTCACCCCTCCACTTT.

The genes are TRBV6-2 or TRBV6-3 and TRBJ1-5; D perhaps matches TRBD1 (6 bases). The CDR3 is 16 amino acids. Per germline, CDR1 MNHEY and CDR2 SVGEGT. Trimming left V 5 bases short and J 2 bases short, with 16 bases between. The CDR3 sequence: CASSTGGRVGNQPQHF. Written as DNA, the CDR3 is TGTGCCAGCAGTACCGGGGGCAGGGTAGGCAATCAGCCCCAGCATTTT.

V gene TRBV7-9 combines with J gene TRBJ2-1; D might be TRBD2 (6 bases). The V gene's germline CDR1 is SEHNR and CDR2 FQNEAQ (reference sequence). V lost 3 bases and J 0 bases, leaving 18 bases between the germline ends. The CDR3 runs 18 residues. The CDR3 loop is CASSFSIAVIPSYNEQFF. The CDR3 region has the DNA TGTGCCAGCAGCTTCTCAATAGCGGTGATTCCCTCCTACAATGAGCAGTTCTTC.

A few counts support this clonotype. The rearrangement links TRBV2 to TRBJ2-7; D gene ambiguous. The ends were cut back, 3 bases at V and 3 bases at J, with 6 bases in the middle. CDR1 and CDR2 from the germline V gene are SNHLY and FYNNEI. CDR3 size: 12 residues. Written as DNA, the CDR3 is TGTGCCAGCAGTGACGACGGCTACGAGCAGTACTTC. Translation gives CASSDDGYEQYF.